This T cell receptor (beta chain) was documented in a study of shared clonotypes between healthy human individuals. Study-wide points: Non-shared clonotypes showed lower generation probabilities than clonotypes common to all four donors.

Of note for this clone: Its antigen remains unknown. One junction end disagrees with the germline gene, perhaps due to a read error.

TCRdb's copy holds only in-frame clones and misses some; the assay was immunoSEQ multiplex PCR. The table has more than 1.2 million clones, approximately 98.5% seen once. Germline-derived CDR1 and CDR2 are SNHLY and FYNNEI. The CDR3 is 11 amino acids. The donors were adults (healthy and HIV-negative) with no recent acute infections or vaccinations. CD4+ cell separation produced CD45RA+ naive and CD45RA-negative memory subsets. The sequence derives from a man under 40 in good health. Sequenced input: naive CD4+ T cells sorted from blood. Subset of the sample: CD45RA+ positively selected. The chain has TRBV2 and TRBJ2-7, with unresolved D. The CDR3 sequence: CASSLPSLRNF. DNA of the CDR3: TGTGCCAGCAGCCTTCCCTCCCTACGGAACTTC.